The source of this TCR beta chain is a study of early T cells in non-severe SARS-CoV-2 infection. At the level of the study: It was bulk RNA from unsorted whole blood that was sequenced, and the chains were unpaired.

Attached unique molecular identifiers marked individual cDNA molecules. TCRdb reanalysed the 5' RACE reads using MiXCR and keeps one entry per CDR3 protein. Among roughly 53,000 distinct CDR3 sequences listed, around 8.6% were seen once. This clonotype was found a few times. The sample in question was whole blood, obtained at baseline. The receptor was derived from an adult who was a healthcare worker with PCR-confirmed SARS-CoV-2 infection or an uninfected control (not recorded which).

The CDR3 sequence: CASSVTERGRDSPLHF. The DNA for the CDR3 is TGTGCCAGCAGCGTAACAGAGAGGGGCAGGGATTCACCCCTCCACTTT. The rearrangement joins TRBV9 to TRBJ1-6; TRBD1 might be the D (5 bases). Germline CDR1 SGDLS, CDR2 YYNGEE. The CDR3 consists of 16 residues. V was shortened by 1 base and J by 8 bases, with 16 bases between the two germline ends.